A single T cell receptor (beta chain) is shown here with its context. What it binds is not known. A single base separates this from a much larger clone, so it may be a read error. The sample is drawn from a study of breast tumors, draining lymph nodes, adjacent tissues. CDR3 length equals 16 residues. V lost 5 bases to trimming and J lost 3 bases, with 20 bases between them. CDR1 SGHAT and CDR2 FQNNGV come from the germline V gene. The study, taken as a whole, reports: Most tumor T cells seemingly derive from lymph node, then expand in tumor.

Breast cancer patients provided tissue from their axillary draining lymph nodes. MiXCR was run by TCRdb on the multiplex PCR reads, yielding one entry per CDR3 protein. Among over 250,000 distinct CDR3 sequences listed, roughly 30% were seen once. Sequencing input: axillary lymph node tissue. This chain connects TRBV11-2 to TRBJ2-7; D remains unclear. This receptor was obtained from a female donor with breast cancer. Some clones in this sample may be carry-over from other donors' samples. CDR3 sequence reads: CASSTHGTRVDYEQYF. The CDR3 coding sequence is TGTGCCAGCAGCACCCATGGTACAAGGGTGGACTACGAGCAGTACTTC. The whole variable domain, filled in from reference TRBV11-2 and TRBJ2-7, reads EAGVAQSPRYKIIEKRQSVAFWCNPISGHATLYWYQQILGQGPKLLIQFQNNGVVDDSQLPKDRFSAERLKGVDSTLKIQPAKLEDSAVYLCASSTHGTRVDYEQYFGPGTRLTVT.